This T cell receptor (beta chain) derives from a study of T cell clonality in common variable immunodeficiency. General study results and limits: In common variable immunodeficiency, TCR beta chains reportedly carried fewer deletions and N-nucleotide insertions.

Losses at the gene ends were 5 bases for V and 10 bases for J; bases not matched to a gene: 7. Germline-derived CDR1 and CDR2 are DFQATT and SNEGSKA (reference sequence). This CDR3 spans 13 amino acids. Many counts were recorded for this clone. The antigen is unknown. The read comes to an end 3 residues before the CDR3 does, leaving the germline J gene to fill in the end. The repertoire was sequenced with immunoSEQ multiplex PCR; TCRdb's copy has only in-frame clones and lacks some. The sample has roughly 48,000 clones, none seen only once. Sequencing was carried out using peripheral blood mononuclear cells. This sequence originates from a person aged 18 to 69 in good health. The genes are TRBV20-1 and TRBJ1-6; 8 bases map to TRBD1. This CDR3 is CSASDREESPLHF. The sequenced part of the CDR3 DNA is TGCAGTGCTTCGGACAGGGAAGAGTCACCC.